These T cell receptor beta chains were read from a single sample in a study of cytomegalovirus exposure and HLA in healthy donors. Using immunoSEQ multiplex PCR, the repertoire was profiled, and TCRdb retains in-frame clones only, with some absent. Of about 100,000 clones listed, roughly 75% are singletons. The sequenced sample consisted of PBMCs. The receptor set was obtained from a woman aged 60 to 75 in good health and CMV-seronegative. The CDR3 runs from the conserved cysteine through the conserved F or W. The order of the fields is CDR3 length, V gene, clone size, J gene, D gene, CDR3 DNA, CDR3 protein. A D gene is named only where the DNA matches it firmly. For some rows the clone size is stated as once, few or many, or as a class when expanded; others skip it.

length: 14; V: TRBV30; size: -; J: TRBJ2-4; D: -; DNA: TGTGCCTGTACAGGAATACAGGGCAAAAACATTCAGTACTTC; CDR3: CACTGIQGKNIQYF
length: 15; V: TRBV19; size: -; J: TRBJ1-4; D: TRBD1; DNA: TGTGCCAGTAGTACATCCGGGACAGGGGGTGAAAAACTGTTTTTT; CDR3: CASSTSGTGGEKLFF
length: 12; V: TRBV10-2; size: once; J: TRBJ2-5; D: -; DNA: TGCGCCAGCAGTTGGCGAGCGGAGACCCAGTACTTC; CDR3: CASSWRAETQYF
length: 14; V: TRBV2; size: -; J: TRBJ2-7; D: TRBD1; DNA: TGTGCCAGCAGACCGGGACAGGGTGTGCACGAGCAGTACTTC; CDR3: CASRPGQGVHEQYF
length: 16; V: TRBV7-2; size: -; J: TRBJ1-2; D: TRBD1; DNA: TGTGCCAGCAGCCTCACAGCGGACAGGGCGGCTTATGGCTACACCTTC; CDR3: CASSLTADRAAYGYTF
length: 17; V: TRBV5-6; size: -; J: TRBJ2-5; D: -; DNA: TGTGCCAGCAGCTTGATTTGGCAGGGTCAGTACCAAGAGACCCAGTACTTC; CDR3: CASSLIWQGQYQETQYF
length: 15; V: TRBV9; size: -; J: TRBJ2-7; D: TRBD2; DNA: TGTGCCAGCAGCTCTAGCGGGGGCCTTACTACGGTGCAGTACTTC; CDR3: CASSSSGGLTTVQYF
length: 14; V: TRBV7-9; size: -; J: TRBJ1-2; D: -; DNA: TGTGCCAGCAGCCTAGGACAAGCTAACTATGGCTACACCTTC; CDR3: CASSLGQANYGYTF
length: 14; V: TRBV6-6; size: -; J: TRBJ1-1; D: -; DNA: TGTGCCAGCAGCTTAGGGGTGGGGGGCACTGAAGCTTTCTTT; CDR3: CASSLGVGGTEAFF
length: 13; V: TRBV10-1; size: -; J: TRBJ2-7; D: TRBD2; DNA: TGCGCCACCGCACCTGGGGAGGGGTACGAGCAGTACTTC; CDR3: CATAPGEGYEQYF
length: 18; V: TRBV7-9; size: -; J: TRBJ2-6; D: TRBD1; DNA: TGTGCCAGCAGCTTAGTCAAGACAGGGTCAACTGGGGCCAACGTCCTGACTTTC; CDR3: CASSLVKTGSTGANVLTF
length: 15; V: TRBV5-1; size: -; J: TRBJ2-6; D: TRBD2; DNA: TGCGCCAGCTTCGGCGGGAGCGCTGGGGCCAACGTCCTGACTTTC; CDR3: CASFGGSAGANVLTF
length: 13; V: TRBV5-1; size: -; J: TRBJ1-2; D: -; DNA: TGCGCCAGCAGCTTGGGACAGCACTATGGCTACACCTTC; CDR3: CASSLGQHYGYTF
length: 12; V: TRBV27; size: -; J: TRBJ1-6; D: -; DNA: TGTGCCAGCAGTTTCGCGAATTCACCCCTCCACTTT; CDR3: CASSFANSPLHF
length: 15; V: TRBV2; size: -; J: TRBJ2-2; D: -; DNA: TGTGCCAGCAGTGGACTAGTCACGAACACCGGGGAGCTGTTTTTT; CDR3: CASSGLVTNTGELFF
length: 14; V: TRBV18; size: -; J: TRBJ2-7; D: -; DNA: TGTGCCAGCTCACCGGACAGAGCCCCCTACGAGCAGTACTTC; CDR3: CASSPDRAPYEQYF
length: 16; V: TRBV29-1; size: -; J: TRBJ2-5; D: TRBD1; DNA: TGCAGCGTTCACCCGGGACAGGGGCCGAGAGTTGGGACCCAGTACTTC; CDR3: CSVHPGQGPRVGTQYF
length: 16; V: TRBV5-6; size: -; J: TRBJ1-6; D: TRBD1; DNA: TGTGCCAGCAGCTTGGGGGCAGGGGGAAAGAATTCACCCCTCCACTTT; CDR3: CASSLGAGGKNSPLHF
length: 13; V: TRBV6-5; size: -; J: TRBJ2-1; D: -; DNA: TGTGCCAGCAGTCTCATGGCGGGACATGAGCAGTTCTTC; CDR3: CASSLMAGHEQFF
length: 14; V: TRBV7-8; size: -; J: TRBJ2-7; D: -; DNA: TGTGCCAGCAGCTTTAACAGGGTACTCGGCGAGCAGTACTTC; CDR3: CASSFNRVLGEQYF
length: 15; V: TRBV18; size: once; J: TRBJ1-1; D: TRBD1; DNA: TGTGCCAGCTCACCACCGGGACAGGGGGATGGGGAAGCTTTCTTT; CDR3: CASSPPGQGDGEAFF
length: 15; V: TRBV5-4; size: -; J: TRBJ1-2; D: -; DNA: TGTGCCAGCAGCGGCCCGACAGCGACGGTCTATGGCTACACCTTC; CDR3: CASSGPTATVYGYTF
length: 15; V: TRBV5-1; size: -; J: TRBJ1-1; D: TRBD1; DNA: TGCGCCAGCAGACAATCCTGGGGGACAGGGGGCAAAGCTTTCTTT; CDR3: CASRQSWGTGGKAFF
length: 15; V: TRBV28; size: -; J: TRBJ1-6; D: TRBD1; DNA: TGTGCCAGCAGTTCGTACGGGACAGGCAATTCACCCCTCCACTTT; CDR3: CASSSYGTGNSPLHF
length: 13; V: TRBV7-2; size: -; J: TRBJ1-1; D: -; DNA: TGTGCCAGCAGCTTAGGCCAGGGCATTCAAGCTTTCTTT; CDR3: CASSLGQGIQAFF
length: 12; V: TRBV4-3; size: -; J: TRBJ1-2; D: TRBD1; DNA: TGCGCCAGCGACAGACAGGGGGCTGGCTACACCTTC; CDR3: CASDRQGAGYTF
length: 16; V: TRBV19; size: -; J: TRBJ1-1; D: -; DNA: TGTGCCAGTAGTATAGTCCCAGGGATCGTAGGCACTGAAGCTTTCTTT; CDR3: CASSIVPGIVGTEAFF
length: 16; V: TRBV4-1; size: -; J: TRBJ2-2; D: TRBD2; DNA: TGCGCCAGCAGCCACTGGCTAGCGGAAAACACCGGGGAGCTGTTTTTT; CDR3: CASSHWLAENTGELFF